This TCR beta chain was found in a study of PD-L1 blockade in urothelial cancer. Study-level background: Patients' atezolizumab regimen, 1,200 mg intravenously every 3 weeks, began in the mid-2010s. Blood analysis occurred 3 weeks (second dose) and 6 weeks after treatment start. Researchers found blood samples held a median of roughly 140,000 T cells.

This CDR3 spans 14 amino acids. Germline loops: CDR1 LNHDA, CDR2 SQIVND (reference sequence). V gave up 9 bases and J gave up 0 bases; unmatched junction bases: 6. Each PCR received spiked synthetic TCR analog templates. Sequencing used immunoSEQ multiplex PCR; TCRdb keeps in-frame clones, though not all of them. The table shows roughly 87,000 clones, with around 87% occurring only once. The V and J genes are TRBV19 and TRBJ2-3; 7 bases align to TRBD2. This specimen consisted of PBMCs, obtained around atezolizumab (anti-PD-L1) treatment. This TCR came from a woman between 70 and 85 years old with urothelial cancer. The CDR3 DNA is TGTGCCAGCCGAGCGGGGCCTAGCACAGATACGCAGTATTTT. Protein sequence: CASRAGPSTDTQYF.